The clone carrying this T cell receptor beta chain was recorded a few times. Sequencing used immunoSEQ multiplex PCR; TCRdb keeps in-frame clones, though not all of them. Found here are about 48,000 clones, about 81% of them singletons; the top ten hold around 7.9%. The data are from a study of OX40 agonist ivuxolimab in advanced cancers. Germline CDR1 SGHAT, CDR2 FQNNGV. The V end was cut by 5 bases, the J end by 7 bases, with 8 bases between. The CDR3 is 11 amino acids. The V and J genes are TRBV11-2 and TRBJ1-1; D not resolved. This TCR was sampled from an adult with an advanced solid tumor such as melanoma, head and neck, liver or kidney cancer. Sequencing used CD4+ or CD8+ T cells sorted from blood, obtained in a trial of the OX40 agonist ivuxolimab. The CDR3 loop is CASSPIFEAFF. CDR3 nucleotides: TGTGCCAGCAGCCCAATCTTTGAAGCTTTCTTT. Supplemented by reference TRBV11-2 and TRBJ1-1, the full variable domain reads EAGVAQSPRYKIIEKRQSVAFWCNPISGHATLYWYQQILGQGPKLLIQFQNNGVVDDSQLPKDRFSAERLKGVDSTLKIQPAKLEDSAVYLCASSPIFEAFFGQGTRLTVV.